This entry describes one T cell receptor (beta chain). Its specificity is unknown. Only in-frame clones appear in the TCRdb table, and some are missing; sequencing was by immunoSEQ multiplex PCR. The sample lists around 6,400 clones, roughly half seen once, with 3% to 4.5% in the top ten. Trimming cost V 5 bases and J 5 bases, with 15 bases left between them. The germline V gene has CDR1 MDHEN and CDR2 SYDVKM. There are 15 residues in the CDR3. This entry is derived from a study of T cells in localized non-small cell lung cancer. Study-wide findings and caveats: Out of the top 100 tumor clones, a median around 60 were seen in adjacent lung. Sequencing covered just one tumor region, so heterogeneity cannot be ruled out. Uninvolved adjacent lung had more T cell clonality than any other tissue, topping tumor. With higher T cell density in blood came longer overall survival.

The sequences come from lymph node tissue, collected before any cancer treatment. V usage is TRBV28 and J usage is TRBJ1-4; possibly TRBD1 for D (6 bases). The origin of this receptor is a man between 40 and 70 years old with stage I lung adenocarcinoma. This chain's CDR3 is CASSLTGRGNEKLFF. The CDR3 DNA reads TGTGCCAGCAGTCTCACAGGGAGGGGCAATGAAAAACTGTTTTTT.